The 29 T cell receptor beta chains below were found in one sample sequenced in a study of shared clonotypes between healthy human individuals. Sequencing used immunoSEQ multiplex PCR; TCRdb keeps in-frame clones, though not all of them. This table holds over a million clones, around 78% found once. The material sequenced was memory CD4+ T cells from PBMCs. Subset described: CD45RA-negative fraction. The receptors were sampled from a young man in good health. Some clones in this sample may be carry-over from other donors' samples.

The J gene is TRBJ2-5, the V gene TRBV7-2; 12 nucleotides match TRBD2. The CDR3 has 15 residues. With V trimmed by 8 bases and J by 2 bases, 6 bases remained unmatched. Germline assignment: CDR1 SGHTA and CDR2 FQGNSA. The CDR3 sequence is CASGGTSGLQETQYF. CDR3 DNA sequence: TGTGCCAGCGGGGGGACTAGCGGGTTACAAGAGACCCAGTACTTC.

This chain uses TRBV7-8 with TRBJ2-1; 8 nucleotides align to TRBD2. In germline, CDR1 is SGHVS, CDR2 FQNEAQ. This CDR3 is 15 amino acids long. Germline trimming cut 5 bases from V and 3 bases from J; bases unmatched to any gene: 6. The CDR3 protein is CASSRSGSSYNEQFF. CDR3 nucleotide sequence: TGTGCCAGCAGCCGAAGCGGGAGCAGCTACAATGAGCAGTTCTTC.

V and J are TRBV29-1 and TRBJ2-3, with D unresolved. Germline lookup yields CDR1 SQVTM and CDR2 ANQGSEA. Trimming left V 4 bases short and J 5 bases short, with 7 bases between. CDR3 length equals 11 residues. CDR3 in DNA: TGCAGCGTTGTTGGGCAAGATACGCAGTATTTT. Its protein product is CSVVGQDTQYF.

This clone was recorded at least ten times. This sequence joins TRBV5-4 and TRBJ2-1; 7 bases match TRBD2. The CDR3 sequence is 15 residues long. With V trimmed by 4 bases and J by 2 bases, 6 bases remained unmatched. Germline V gene lookup returns CDR1 SGHNT and CDR2 YYREEE (reference sequence). In nucleotides, the CDR3 is TGTGCCAGCAGCGCCGAGGGGAGGGCCTACAATGAGCAGTTCTTC. It is translated as CASSAEGRAYNEQFF.

This chain connects TRBV2 to TRBJ1-2; 9 bases are shared with TRBD1. Looked up from germline, CDR1 is SNHLY and CDR2 is FYNNEI. V lost 0 bases and J lost 8; bases outside the gene matches: 7. The CDR3 spans 15 residues. CDR3 amino acids: CASSEARQGGRGYTF. The CDR3, as DNA: TGTGCCAGCAGTGAAGCAAGACAGGGGGGGAGAGGCTACACCTTC.

CDR3: CASSPNEETQYF. Here the CDR3 DNA reads TGTGCCAGCAGCCCTAATGAAGAGACCCAGTACTTC. V gene TRBV7-9 combines with J gene TRBJ2-5; D remains ambiguous. Trimming shortened V by 5 bases and J by 3 bases, and 7 bases separated the two germline ends. The CDR3 has 12 residues. Germline V gives CDR1 SEHNR, CDR2 FQNEAQ (reference sequence).

As DNA, the CDR3 is TGTGCCACCAGCAGGGGGGTGGGGACAGGAGCCAGAAGTTACAATGAGCAGTTCTTC. Amino acid sequence: CATSRGVGTGARSYNEQFF. The chain carries TRBV15 and TRBJ2-1, with TRBD1 matching 8 bases. With V trimmed by 3 bases and J by 4 bases, 17 bases remained unmatched. The V gene's germline CDR1 is LNHNV and CDR2 YYDKDF (reference sequence). The CDR3 extends over 19 amino acids.

The CDR3 sequence is CASRFRGLNTGELFF. The CDR3 coding sequence is TGTGCCAGCAGATTCAGGGGGTTGAACACCGGGGAGCTGTTTTTT. This chain uses TRBV27 with TRBJ2-2; TRBD1 aligns across 7 bases. The V segment lost 6 bases and the J segment 1 base; nucleotides outside the gene matches: 5. Germline loops: CDR1 MNHEY, CDR2 SMNVEV (reference sequence). The CDR3 is 15 amino acids.

The CDR3 loop reads CASSSRTGFYEQYF. The DNA for the CDR3 is TGTGCCAGCAGTTCGCGGACAGGATTCTACGAGCAGTACTTC. The V gene is TRBV28, the J gene TRBJ2-7; 7 nucleotides match TRBD1. Germline V gives CDR1 MDHEN, CDR2 SYDVKM. This CDR3 has 14 residues. V shed 4 bases and J 3 bases; nucleotides not matched to a gene: 6.

This sequence joins TRBV5-4 and TRBJ2-7, with 9 bases fitting TRBD1. The CDR3 spans 16 residues. Germline CDR1 SGHNT, CDR2 YYREEE (reference sequence). V shed 1 base, J shed 2 bases, and the junction held 7 bases outside the gene matches. The CDR3 protein is CASSLWIGTGTYEQYF. CDR3 bases: TGTGCCAGCAGCTTGTGGATAGGGACAGGGACCTACGAGCAGTACTTC.

This chain connects TRBV7-2 to TRBJ2-5; possible D gene TRBD2, 5 bases. V was cut by 7 bases and J by 4 bases, with 19 bases left in between. The CDR3 has 15 residues. Germline CDR1 is SGHTA and CDR2 is FQGNSA. This CDR3 reads CASTQAGWSGETQYF. As DNA, the CDR3 is TGTGCCAGCACCCAAGCCGGCTGGAGCGGAGAGACCCAGTACTTC.

The chain employs TRBV28 and TRBJ1-4, with a tentative D call TRBD1 (5 bases). V lost 6 bases and J 5 bases, leaving 19 bases between the germline ends. Germline CDR1 and CDR2: MDHEN and SYDVKM. The CDR3 has 16 amino acids. DNA for the CDR3: TGTGCCAGCAGAATAATAGATCAGGGTAGGAATGAAAAACTGTTTTTT. Amino acids: CASRIIDQGRNEKLFF.

V usage is TRBV15 and J usage is TRBJ2-2; D is perhaps TRBD1 (5 bases). Germline CDR1 is LNHNV and CDR2 is YYDKDF (reference sequence). V dropped 5 bases and J dropped 7 bases, with 11 bases sitting between them. The CDR3 totals 13 residues. DNA for the CDR3: TGTGCCACCAGCCAGATCCAGGGCGGGGAGCTGTTTTTT. Translation: CATSQIQGGELFF.

This clone was observed many times. This CDR3 is CARSSARTTDTQYF. The CDR3 DNA follows: TGTGCCAGAAGCTCAGCAAGAACCACAGATACGCAGTATTTT. V and J are TRBV5-3 and TRBJ2-3; D gene uncertain. TRBV5-3 falls under the ORF class, with uncertain function. The CDR3 consists of 14 residues. The V end lost 3 bases, the J end lost 2 bases, and 10 bases lay between the germline ends.

The J gene is TRBJ2-2, the V gene TRBV28, with D uncertain. This CDR3 has 19 residues. V lost 1 base and J 1 base, leaving 19 bases between the germline ends. CDR1 and CDR2 from the germline V gene are MDHEN and SYDVKM. CDR3 nucleotide sequence: TGTGCCAGCAGTTTATTTGGCAGTAGATTGAAACTGAACACCGGGGAGCTGTTTTTT. This sequence encodes CASSLFGSRLKLNTGELFF.

CDR3 coding DNA: TGTGCCAGTAGACCGACAGGGGGCGACGAGCAGTACTTC. Residues: CASRPTGGDEQYF. The chain carries TRBV19 and TRBJ2-7; the match to TRBD1 covers 10 bases. Germline V gene data show CDR1 as LNHDA and CDR2 as SQIVND (reference sequence). V gave up 6 bases and J gave up 5 bases; unmatched junction bases: 4. The CDR3 covers 13 residues.

The chain couples TRBV28 to TRBJ1-3; unclear D gene. V lost 1 base to trimming and J lost 4 bases, with 11 bases between them. Germline values: CDR1 MDHEN, CDR2 SYDVKM. The length of the CDR3 is 15 residues. This CDR3 is CASSLSYFQGNTIYF. CDR3 nucleotide sequence: TGTGCCAGCAGTTTATCGTATTTTCAGGGAAACACCATATATTTT.

The chain couples TRBV6-6 to TRBJ2-7; D possibly uses TRBD1 or TRBD2 (5 bases each). Germline V CDR1 and CDR2: MNHNY, SVGAGI (reference sequence). CDR3 length: 16 amino acids. The V and J ends lost 0 bases and 0 bases respectively, with 12 bases between them. DNA for the CDR3: TGTGCCAGCAGTTACTCTAGCTCCGGGGCCTCCTACGAGCAGTACTTC. Translating it yields CASSYSSSGASYEQYF.

V gene TRBV4-3 combines with J gene TRBJ2-3; TRBD2 matches 8 bases. CDR1 and CDR2 from the germline V gene are LGHNA and YSLEER. The CDR3 sequence is 16 residues long. J lost 4 bases, V lost 1 base, and 7 bases had no gene match. CDR3 protein: CASSQGGGRLSDTQYF. The DNA of the CDR3 is TGCGCCAGCAGCCAAGGGGGCGGGAGGCTGTCAGATACGCAGTATTTT.

Turning to this clone: One end of the junction is discordant with germline, which a read error may explain. The V and J genes are TRBV7-9 and TRBJ1-1, with D perhaps matching TRBD1 (6 bases). Germline-derived CDR1 and CDR2 are SEHNR and FQNEAQ (reference sequence). The CDR3 is made up of 14 amino acids. CDR3 nucleotide sequence: TGTGCCAGCACCTTACAGGGAATGAACACTGAAGCTTTCTTT. It encodes CASTLQGMNTEAFF.

This clone was seen at least ten times. This CDR3 is also generated by other DNA sequences in the sample. This chain uses TRBV5-1 with TRBJ2-2; D gene uncertain. From germline, CDR1 is SGHRS and CDR2 YFSETQ. The CDR3 runs to 15 residues. V was cut by 0 bases and J by 1 base, with 7 bases left in between. CDR3 residues: CASSLGFLNTGELFF. In DNA form, the CDR3 reads TGCGCCAGCAGCTTGGGGTTTTTGAACACCGGGGAGCTGTTTTTT.

V gene TRBV2 combines with J gene TRBJ2-3; no definite D call. Looked up from germline, CDR1 is SNHLY and CDR2 is FYNNEI. The CDR3 consists of 15 residues. V lost 6 bases, J lost 6 bases, and 19 bases lay in between. CDR3 sequence reads: CASRPRRGDYDTQYF. In DNA, the CDR3 is TGTGCCAGCAGACCCAGACGTGGGGATTACGATACGCAGTATTTT. Filled out from reference TRBV2 and TRBJ2-3, the complete variable domain reads EPEVTQTPSHQVTQMGQEVILRCVPISNHLYFYWYRQILGQKVEFLVSFYNNEISEKSEIFDDQFSVERPDGSNFTLKIRSTKLEDSAMYFCASRPRRGDYDTQYFGPGTRLTVL.

This clone was seen just once. The V call is TRBV5-1, the J call TRBJ2-7, with D maybe TRBD1 (6 bases). The V gene lost 3 bases and the J gene lost 0 bases, with 16 bases spanning the gap. Germline-derived CDR1 and CDR2 are SGHRS and YFSETQ. This CDR3 contains 16 residues. The chain's CDR3 is CASSWNPTGTSYEQYF. The DNA of the CDR3 is TGCGCCAGCAGCTGGAATCCTACAGGGACCTCCTACGAGCAGTACTTC.

The rearrangement joins TRBV13 to TRBJ2-6; 8 nucleotides agree with TRBD2. The CDR3 consists of 19 residues. J was trimmed by 0 bases and V by 2 bases; bases with no gene match: 9. Germline V gene sequence: CDR1 PRHDT, CDR2 FYEKMQ (reference sequence). The CDR3 nucleotides read TGTGCCAGCAGCTTATTCGGGACTAGACTCCACTCTGGGGCCAACGTCCTGACTTTC. Amino acid sequence: CASSLFGTRLHSGANVLTF.

The chain has TRBV5-1 and TRBJ1-4; 7 nucleotides align to TRBD1. The V and J ends lost 0 bases and 10 bases, in that order; junction bases with no gene match: 3. From germline, CDR1 is SGHRS and CDR2 YFSETQ. This CDR3 is built from 13 residues. CDR3: CASSLDRGGKLFF. As DNA, the CDR3 is TGCGCCAGCAGCTTGGACAGGGGAGGAAAACTGTTTTTT.

As to this clone: Just one base apart from a much larger clone, this may be a read error. The genes are TRBV2 and TRBJ1-5; D is possibly TRBD1 (5 bases). The CDR3 consists of 15 residues. In germline, CDR1 is SNHLY, CDR2 FYNNEI. CDR3 in amino acids: CASSVGGYSNQPRHF. The CDR3 DNA is TGTGCCAGCAGTGTTGGGGGATATAGCAATCAGCCCCGGCATTTT.

In this sample, this clone turned up once. Other DNA sequences in this specimen translate into the identical CDR3. This sequence joins TRBV2 and TRBJ2-5; TRBD2 agrees at 8 bases. The V gene end was trimmed by 8 bases and the J gene end by 1 base; junction bases not matched to a gene: 0. CDR3 length: 12 residues. CDR1 and CDR2 from the germline V gene are SNHLY and FYNNEI. CDR3 DNA sequence: TGTGCCAGCGGACTAGCCCAAGAGACCCAGTACTTC. Translation gives CASGLAQETQYF.

The V call is TRBV5-1, the J call TRBJ2-7; possibly TRBD1 or TRBD2 for D (5 bases each). The CDR3 extends over 14 amino acids. V was cut by 2 bases and J by 3 bases, with 12 bases left in between. The germline V gene has CDR1 SGHRS and CDR2 YFSETQ. The CDR3 region is CASSFRESGYEQYF. The CDR3 DNA is TGCGCCAGCAGCTTCAGGGAGTCAGGCTACGAGCAGTACTTC.

This clone came up many times. The J gene is TRBJ2-7, the V gene TRBV4-2; TRBD1 is a possible D gene (6 bases). V was pared by 3 bases and J by 7 bases, with 16 bases between. Germline V gives CDR1 LGHNA, CDR2 YNFKEQ. This CDR3 has 14 amino acids. The CDR3 sequence: CASSHTNRAEEQYF. CDR3 nucleotide sequence: TGTGCCAGCAGCCATACTAACAGGGCGGAGGAGCAGTACTTC.